This TCR beta chain was identified during a study of T cells in Graves' hyperthyroidism and ophthalmopathy. The study, taken as a whole, reports: Most thyroid clonotypes that were expanded above 0.001 also turned up in blood. Ophthalmopathy onset followed model prediction by a median around 6.9 months.

A roughly 10 ml volume of fresh peripheral blood provided the PBMCs. TCR beta CDR3 sequences were amplified from RNA transcripts. RT-PCR in the first round (using the HTBI primer set) targeted the TCR CDR3. Each CDR3 protein is one row after TCRdb ran MiXCR on the multiplex PCR reads. The data hold around 430,000 distinct CDR3 sequences, with under 15% observed a single time. The sample holds many counts of this clonotype. Its matching antigen is unknown. The specimen sequenced was blood. The source is a woman under 40 with Graves' hyperthyroidism.

The CDR3 loop reads CSARESFRNQPQHF. CDR3 bases: TGCAGTGCTAGAGAATCCTTTCGCAATCAGCCCCAGCATTTT. The chain couples TRBV20-1 to TRBJ1-5; D remains unclear. In germline, CDR1 is DFQATT, CDR2 SNEGSKA (reference sequence). The V end was cut by 0 bases, the J end by 2 bases, with 8 bases between. This CDR3 has 14 residues.